This TCR beta chain stems from a study of Ad26.COV2.S vaccination and SARS-CoV-2 variants. Turning to the study itself: The donor belonged to the COV1001 Ad26.COV2.S trial arm. Donor got 5x10^10 or 1x10^11 viral particles of Ad26.COV2.S. Findings of the study overall: Spike-specific CD8+ and CD4+ T cell responses reportedly showed substantial breadth after vaccination. Measures of TCR breadth and depth may have fallen short of total T cell responses.

About this clone itself: Its antigen is unidentified.

Produced via immunoSEQ multiplex PCR; TCRdb's table is partial and in-frame only. The table shows about 350,000 clones, with approximately 86% occurring only once. Treatment given: roughly 18 received Ad26.COV2.S at low or high dose, single or two shots; 5 received placebo; per-sample allocation not given. The investigators took samples on day 63 after the first vaccine or placebo injection. V dropped 4 bases and J dropped 2 bases, with 16 bases sitting between them. CDR1 is SGHKS and CDR2 is YYEKEE in the germline V gene (reference sequence). This CDR3 is built from 17 residues. This chain connects TRBV5-5 to TRBJ2-6; possible D gene TRBD1, 6 bases. The sample here was peripheral blood, taken in a trial of Ad26.COV2.S vaccine versus placebo. This receptor was identified in a person aged 18-60 years who received the Ad26.COV2.S COVID-19 vaccine or a placebo. The CDR3 bases are TGTGCCAGCAGCCTCACAGGGTTAATAGCTGGGGCCAACGTCCTGACTTTC. Its translation is CASSLTGLIAGANVLTF.